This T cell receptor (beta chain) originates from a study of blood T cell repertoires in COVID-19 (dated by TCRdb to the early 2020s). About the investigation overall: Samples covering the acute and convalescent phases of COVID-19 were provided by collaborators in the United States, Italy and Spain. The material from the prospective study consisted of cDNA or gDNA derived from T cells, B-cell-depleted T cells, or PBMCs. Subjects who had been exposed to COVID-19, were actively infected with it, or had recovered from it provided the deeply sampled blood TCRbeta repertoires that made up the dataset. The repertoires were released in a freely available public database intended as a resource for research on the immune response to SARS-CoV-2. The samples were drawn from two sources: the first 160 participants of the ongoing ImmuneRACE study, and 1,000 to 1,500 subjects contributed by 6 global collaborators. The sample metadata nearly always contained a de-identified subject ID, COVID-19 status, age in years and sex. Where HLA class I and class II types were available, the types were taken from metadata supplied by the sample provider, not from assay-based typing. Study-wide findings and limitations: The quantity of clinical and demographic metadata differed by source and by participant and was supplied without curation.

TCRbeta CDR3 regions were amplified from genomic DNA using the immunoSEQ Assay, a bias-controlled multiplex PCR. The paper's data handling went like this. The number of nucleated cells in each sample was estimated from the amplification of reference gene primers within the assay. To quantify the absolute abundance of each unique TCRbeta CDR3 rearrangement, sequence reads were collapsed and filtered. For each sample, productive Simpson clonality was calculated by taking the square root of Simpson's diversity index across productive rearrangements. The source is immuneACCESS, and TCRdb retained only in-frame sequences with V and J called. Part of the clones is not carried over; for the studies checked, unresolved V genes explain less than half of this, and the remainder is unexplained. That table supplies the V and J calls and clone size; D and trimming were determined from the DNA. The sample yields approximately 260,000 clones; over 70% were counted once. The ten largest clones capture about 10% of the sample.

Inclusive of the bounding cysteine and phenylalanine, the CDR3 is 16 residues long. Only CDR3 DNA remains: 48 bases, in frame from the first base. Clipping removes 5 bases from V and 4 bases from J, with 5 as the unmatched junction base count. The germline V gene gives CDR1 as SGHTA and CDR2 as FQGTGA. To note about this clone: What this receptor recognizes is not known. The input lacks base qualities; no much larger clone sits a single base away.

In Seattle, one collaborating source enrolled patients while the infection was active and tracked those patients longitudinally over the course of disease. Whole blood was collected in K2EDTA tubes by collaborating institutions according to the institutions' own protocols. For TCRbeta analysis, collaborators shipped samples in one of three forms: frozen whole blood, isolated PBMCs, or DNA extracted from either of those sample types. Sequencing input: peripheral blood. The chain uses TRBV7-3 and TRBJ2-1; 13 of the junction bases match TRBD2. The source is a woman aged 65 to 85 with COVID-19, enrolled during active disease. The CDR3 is CASSLGTSGIYNEQFF. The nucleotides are TGTGCCAGCAGCCTAGGGACTAGCGGGATATACAATGAGCAGTTCTTC. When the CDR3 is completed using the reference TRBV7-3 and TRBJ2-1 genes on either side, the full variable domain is GAGVSQTPSNKVTEKGKYVELRCDPISGHTALYWYRQSLGQGPEFLIYFQGTGAADDSGLPNDRFFAVRPEGSVSTLKIQRTERGDSAVYLCASSLGTSGIYNEQFFGPGTRLTVL.